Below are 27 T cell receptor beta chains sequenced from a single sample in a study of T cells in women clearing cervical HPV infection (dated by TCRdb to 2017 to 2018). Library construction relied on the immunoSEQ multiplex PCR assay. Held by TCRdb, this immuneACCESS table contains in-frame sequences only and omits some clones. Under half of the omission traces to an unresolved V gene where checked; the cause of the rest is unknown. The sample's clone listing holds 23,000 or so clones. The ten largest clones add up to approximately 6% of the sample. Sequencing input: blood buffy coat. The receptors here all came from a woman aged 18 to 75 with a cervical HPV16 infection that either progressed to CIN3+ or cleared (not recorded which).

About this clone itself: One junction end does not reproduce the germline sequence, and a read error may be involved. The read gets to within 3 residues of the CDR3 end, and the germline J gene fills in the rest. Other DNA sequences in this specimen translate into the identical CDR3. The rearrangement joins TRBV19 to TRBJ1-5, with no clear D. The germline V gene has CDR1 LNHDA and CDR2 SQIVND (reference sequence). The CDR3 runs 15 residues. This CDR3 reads CASSIRGFGNQPQHF. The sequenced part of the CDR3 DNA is TGTGCCAGTAGTATACGGGGATTTGGCAATCAACCC. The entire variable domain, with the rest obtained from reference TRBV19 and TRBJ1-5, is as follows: DGGITQSPKYLFRKEGQNVTLSCEQNLNHDAMYWYRQDPGQGLRLIYYSQIVNDFQKGDIAEGYSVSREKKESFPLTVTSAQKNPTAFYLCASSIRGFGNQPQHFGDGTRLSIL.

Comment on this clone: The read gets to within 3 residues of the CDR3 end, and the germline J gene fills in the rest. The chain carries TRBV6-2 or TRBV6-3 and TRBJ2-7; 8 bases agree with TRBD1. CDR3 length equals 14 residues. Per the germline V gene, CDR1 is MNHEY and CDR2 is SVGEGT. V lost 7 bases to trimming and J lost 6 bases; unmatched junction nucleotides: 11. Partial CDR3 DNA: TGTGCCAGCACCCACAGGGGGGCCCCGCGCGAG. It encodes CASTHRGAPRE. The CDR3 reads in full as CASTHRGAPREQYF.

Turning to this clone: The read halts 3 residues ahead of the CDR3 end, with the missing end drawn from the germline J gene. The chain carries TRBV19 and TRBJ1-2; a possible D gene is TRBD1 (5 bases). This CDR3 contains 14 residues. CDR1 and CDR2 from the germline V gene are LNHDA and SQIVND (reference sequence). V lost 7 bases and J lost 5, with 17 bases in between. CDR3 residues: CASTGPRTTYGYTF. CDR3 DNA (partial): TGTGCCAGTACCGGACCCCGGACAACGTATGGC.

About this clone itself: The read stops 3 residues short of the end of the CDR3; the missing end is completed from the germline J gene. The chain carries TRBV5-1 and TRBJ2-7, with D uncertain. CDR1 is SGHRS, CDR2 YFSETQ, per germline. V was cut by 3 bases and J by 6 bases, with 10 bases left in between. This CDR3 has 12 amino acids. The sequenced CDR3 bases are TGCGCCAGCAGCTCTCAAGCGACCGAG. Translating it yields CASSSQATE. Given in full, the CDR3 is CASSSQATEQYF.

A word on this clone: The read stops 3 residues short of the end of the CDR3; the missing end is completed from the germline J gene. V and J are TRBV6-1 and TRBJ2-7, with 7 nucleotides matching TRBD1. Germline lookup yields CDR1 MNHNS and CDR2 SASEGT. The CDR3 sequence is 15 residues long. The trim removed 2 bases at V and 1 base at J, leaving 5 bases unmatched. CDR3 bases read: TGTGCCAGCAGTGAAACGGTGACAGGGTCCTACGAG. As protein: CASSETVTGSYE. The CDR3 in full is CASSETVTGSYEQYF.

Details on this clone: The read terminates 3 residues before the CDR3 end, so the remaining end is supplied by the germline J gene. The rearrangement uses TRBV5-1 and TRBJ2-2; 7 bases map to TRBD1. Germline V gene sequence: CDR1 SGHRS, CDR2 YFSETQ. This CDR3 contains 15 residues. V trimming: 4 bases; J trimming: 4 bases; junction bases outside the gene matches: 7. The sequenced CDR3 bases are TGCGCCAGCAGCCCGTCGACAGGGTTCACCGGGGAG. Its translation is CASSPSTGFTGE. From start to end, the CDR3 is CASSPSTGFTGELFF.

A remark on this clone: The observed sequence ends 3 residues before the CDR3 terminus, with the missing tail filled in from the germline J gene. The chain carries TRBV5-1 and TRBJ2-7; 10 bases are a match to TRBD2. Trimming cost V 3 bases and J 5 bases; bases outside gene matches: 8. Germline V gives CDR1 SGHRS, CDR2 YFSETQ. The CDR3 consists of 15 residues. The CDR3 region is CASSSASGSLNEQYF. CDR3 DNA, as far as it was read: TGCGCCAGCAGCTCCGCTAGCGGGAGTCTCAACGAG.

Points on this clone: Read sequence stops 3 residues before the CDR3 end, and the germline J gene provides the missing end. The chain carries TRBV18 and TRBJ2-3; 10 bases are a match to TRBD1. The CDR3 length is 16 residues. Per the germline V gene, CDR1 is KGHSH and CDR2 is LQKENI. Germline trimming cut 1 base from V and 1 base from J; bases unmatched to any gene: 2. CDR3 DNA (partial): TGTGCCAGCTCACCACGGACAGGGGGAGGCACAGATACG. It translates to CASSPRTGGGTDT. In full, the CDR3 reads CASSPRTGGGTDTQYF.

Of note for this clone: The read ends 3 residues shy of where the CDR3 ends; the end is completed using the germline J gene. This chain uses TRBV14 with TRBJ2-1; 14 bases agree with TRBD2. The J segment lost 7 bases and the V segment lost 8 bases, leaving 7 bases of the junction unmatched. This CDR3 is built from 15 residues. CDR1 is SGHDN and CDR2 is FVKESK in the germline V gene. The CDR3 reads CASARLAGGPNEQFF. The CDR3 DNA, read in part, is TGTGCCAGCGCGCGACTAGCGGGAGGGCCAAATGAG.

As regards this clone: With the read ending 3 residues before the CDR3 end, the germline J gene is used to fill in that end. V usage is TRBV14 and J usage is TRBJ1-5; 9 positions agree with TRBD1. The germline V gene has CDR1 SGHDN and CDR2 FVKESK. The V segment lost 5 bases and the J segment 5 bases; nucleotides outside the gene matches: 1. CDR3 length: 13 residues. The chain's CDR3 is CASSWTGDQPQHF. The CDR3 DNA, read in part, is TGTGCCAGCAGCTGGACAGGGGATCAGCCC.

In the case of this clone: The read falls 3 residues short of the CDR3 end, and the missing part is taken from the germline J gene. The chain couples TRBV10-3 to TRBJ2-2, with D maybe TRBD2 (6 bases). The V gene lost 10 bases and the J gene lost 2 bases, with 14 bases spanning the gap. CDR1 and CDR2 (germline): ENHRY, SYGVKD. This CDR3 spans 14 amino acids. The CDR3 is CATGTYFNTGELFF. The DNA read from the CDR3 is TGTGCCACCGGGACTTACTTCAACACCGGGGAG.

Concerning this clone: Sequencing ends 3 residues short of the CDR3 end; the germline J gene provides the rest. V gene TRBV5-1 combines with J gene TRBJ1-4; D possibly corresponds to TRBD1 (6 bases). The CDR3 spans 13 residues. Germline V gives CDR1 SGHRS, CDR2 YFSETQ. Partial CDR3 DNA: TGCGCCAGCAGCTGGCCATCAGGGGTGAAA. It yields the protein CASSWPSGVK. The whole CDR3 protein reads CASSWPSGVKLFF. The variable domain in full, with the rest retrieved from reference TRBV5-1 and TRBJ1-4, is KAGVTQTPRYLIKTRGQQVTLSCSPISGHRSVSWYQQTPGQGLQFLFEYFSETQRNKGNFPGRFSGRQFSNSRSEMNVSTLELGDSALYLCASSWPSGVKLFFGSGTQLSVL.

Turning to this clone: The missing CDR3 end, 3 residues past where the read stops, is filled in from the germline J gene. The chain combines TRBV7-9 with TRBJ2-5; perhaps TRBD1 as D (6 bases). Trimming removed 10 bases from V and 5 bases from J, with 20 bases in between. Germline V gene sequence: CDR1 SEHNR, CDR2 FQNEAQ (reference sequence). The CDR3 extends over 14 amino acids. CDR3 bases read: TGTGCCACTCGTTCCAGGGGCGGTGCGGAGACC. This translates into CATRSRGGAET. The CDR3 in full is CATRSRGGAETQYF.

The chain's CDR3 is CASSLGGEPTYEQYF. The part of the CDR3 DNA that was read is TGTGCCAGCAGTTTAGGCGGGGAGCCCACCTACGAG. The rearrangement links TRBV27 to TRBJ2-7; D is possibly TRBD2 (6 bases). The CDR3 is cut off 3 residues early in the read; its end comes from the germline J gene. Germline values: CDR1 MNHEY, CDR2 SMNVEV (reference sequence). The CDR3 totals 15 residues. V lost 2 bases to trimming and J lost 2 bases, with 13 bases between them.

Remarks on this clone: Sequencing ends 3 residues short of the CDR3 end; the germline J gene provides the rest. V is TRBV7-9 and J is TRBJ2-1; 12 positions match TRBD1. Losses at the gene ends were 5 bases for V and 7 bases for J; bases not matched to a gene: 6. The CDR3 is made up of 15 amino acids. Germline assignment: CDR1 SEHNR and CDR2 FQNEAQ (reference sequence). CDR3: CASSLGQGAQNEQFF. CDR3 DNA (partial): TGTGCCAGCAGCCTGGGACAGGGGGCGCAAAATGAG. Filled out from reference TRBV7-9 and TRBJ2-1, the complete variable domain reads DTGVSQNPRHKITKRGQNVTFRCDPISEHNRLYWYRQTLGQGPEFLTYFQNEAQLEKSRLLSDRFSAERPKGSFSTLEIQRTEQGDSAMYLCASSLGQGAQNEQFFGPGTRLTVL.

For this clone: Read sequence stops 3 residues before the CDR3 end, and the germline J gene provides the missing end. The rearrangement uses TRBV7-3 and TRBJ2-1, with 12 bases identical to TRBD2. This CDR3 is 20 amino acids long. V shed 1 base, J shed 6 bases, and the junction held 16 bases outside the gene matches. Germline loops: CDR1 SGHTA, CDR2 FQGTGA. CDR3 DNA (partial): TGTGCCAGCAGCTTAAACCGCCGAGGCCTAGCGGGAGGGAGGGGCAATGAG. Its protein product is CASSLNRRGLAGGRGNE. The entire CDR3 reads CASSLNRRGLAGGRGNEQFF.

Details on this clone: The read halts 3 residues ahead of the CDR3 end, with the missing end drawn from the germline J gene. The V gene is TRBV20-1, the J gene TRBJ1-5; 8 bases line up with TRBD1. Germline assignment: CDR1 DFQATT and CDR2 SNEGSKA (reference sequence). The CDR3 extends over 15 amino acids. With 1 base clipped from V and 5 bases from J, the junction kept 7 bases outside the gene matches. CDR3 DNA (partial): TGCAGTGCTAGAGCCGGACAGGGTGGTCATCAGCCC. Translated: CSARAGQGGHQP. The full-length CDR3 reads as CSARAGQGGHQPQHF.

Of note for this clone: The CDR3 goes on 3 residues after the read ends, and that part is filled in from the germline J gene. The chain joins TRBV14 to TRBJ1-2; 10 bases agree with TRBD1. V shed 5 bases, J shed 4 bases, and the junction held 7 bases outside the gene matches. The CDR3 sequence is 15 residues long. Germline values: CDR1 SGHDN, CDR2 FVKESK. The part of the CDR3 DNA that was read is TGTGCCAGCAGCACGGGACAGGGGAGGTCCTATGGC. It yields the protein CASSTGQGRSYG. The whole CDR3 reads CASSTGQGRSYGYTF.

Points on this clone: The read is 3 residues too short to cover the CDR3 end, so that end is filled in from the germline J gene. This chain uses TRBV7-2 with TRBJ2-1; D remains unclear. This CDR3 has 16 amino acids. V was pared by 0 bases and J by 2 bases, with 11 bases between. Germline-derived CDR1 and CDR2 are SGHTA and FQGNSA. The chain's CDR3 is CASSLARVWPYNEQFF. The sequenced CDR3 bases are TGTGCCAGCAGCTTAGCCCGGGTCTGGCCCTACAATGAG. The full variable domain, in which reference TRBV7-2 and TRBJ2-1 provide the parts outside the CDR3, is GAGVSQSPSNKVTEKGKDVELRCDPISGHTALYWYRQSLGQGLEFLIYFQGNSAPDKSGLPSDRFSAERTGGSVSTLTIQRTQQEDSAVYLCASSLARVWPYNEQFFGPGTRLTVL.

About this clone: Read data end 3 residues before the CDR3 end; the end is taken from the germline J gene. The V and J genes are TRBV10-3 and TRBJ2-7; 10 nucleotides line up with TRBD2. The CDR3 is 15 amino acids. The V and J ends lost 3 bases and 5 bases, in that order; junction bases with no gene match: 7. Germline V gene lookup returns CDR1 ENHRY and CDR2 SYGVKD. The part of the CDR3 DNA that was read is TGTGCCATCAGTGAAACAGCGGGAGGGTCGAACGAG. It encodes CAISETAGGSNE. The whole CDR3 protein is CAISETAGGSNEQYF.

CDR3 amino acids: CASTRGGSRYNEQFF. The DNA read from the CDR3 is TGCGCCAGCACCAGGGGCGGGAGCAGGTACAATGAG. V and J are TRBV5-1 and TRBJ2-1, with D possibly matching TRBD2 (7 bases). Read data end 3 residues before the CDR3 end; the end is taken from the germline J gene. Germline values: CDR1 SGHRS, CDR2 YFSETQ. This CDR3 spans 15 amino acids. V was shortened by 6 bases and J by 4 bases, with 17 bases between the two germline ends.

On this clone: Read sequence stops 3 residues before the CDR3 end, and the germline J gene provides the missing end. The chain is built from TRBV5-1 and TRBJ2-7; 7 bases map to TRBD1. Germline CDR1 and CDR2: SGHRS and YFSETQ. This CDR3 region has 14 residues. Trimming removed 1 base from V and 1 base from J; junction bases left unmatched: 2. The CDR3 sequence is CASSLTGQSYEQYF. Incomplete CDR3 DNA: TGCGCCAGCAGCTTGACGGGACAGTCCTACGAG.

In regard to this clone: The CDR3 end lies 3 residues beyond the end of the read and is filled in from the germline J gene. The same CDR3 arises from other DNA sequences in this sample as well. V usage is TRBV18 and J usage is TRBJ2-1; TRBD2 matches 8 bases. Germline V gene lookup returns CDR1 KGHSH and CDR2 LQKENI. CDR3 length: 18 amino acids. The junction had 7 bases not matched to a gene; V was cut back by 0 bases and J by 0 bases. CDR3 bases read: TGTGCCAGCTCACCACCGCAGCGGGGGTGCCCCTCCTACAATGAG. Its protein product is CASSPPQRGCPSYNE. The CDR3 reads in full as CASSPPQRGCPSYNEQFF.

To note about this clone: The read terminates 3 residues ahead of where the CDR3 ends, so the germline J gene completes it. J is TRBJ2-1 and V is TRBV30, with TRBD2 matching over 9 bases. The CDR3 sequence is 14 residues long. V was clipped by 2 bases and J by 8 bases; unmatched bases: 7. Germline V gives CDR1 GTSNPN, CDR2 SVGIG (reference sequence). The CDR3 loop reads CAWSRTSVGHEQFF. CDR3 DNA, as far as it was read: TGTGCCTGGAGTCGGACTAGCGTTGGGCATGAG. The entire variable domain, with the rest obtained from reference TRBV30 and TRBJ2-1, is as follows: SQTIHQWPATLVQPVGSPLSLECTVEGTSNPNLYWYRQAAGRGLQLLFYSVGIGQISSEVPQNLSASRPQDRQFILSSKKLLLSDSGFYLCAWSRTSVGHEQFFGPGTRLTVL.

The CDR3 is CASSLGTEGKNYTF. Partial CDR3 DNA: TGTGCCAGCAGCTTAGGTACAGAAGGCAAGAAT. The chain links TRBV7-6 to TRBJ1-2; D is unclear. The CDR3 extends 3 residues past the end of the read, so its final part is completed from the germline J gene. Germline CDR1 reads SGHVS; CDR2 reads FNYEAQ. The CDR3 sequence is 14 residues long. The whole variable domain, filled in from reference TRBV7-6 and TRBJ1-2, reads GAGVSQSPRYKVTKRGQDVALRCDPISGHVSLYWYRQALGQGPEFLTYFNYEAQQDKSGLPNDRFSAERPEGSISTLTIQRTEQRDSAMYRCASSLGTEGKNYTFGSGTRLTVV.

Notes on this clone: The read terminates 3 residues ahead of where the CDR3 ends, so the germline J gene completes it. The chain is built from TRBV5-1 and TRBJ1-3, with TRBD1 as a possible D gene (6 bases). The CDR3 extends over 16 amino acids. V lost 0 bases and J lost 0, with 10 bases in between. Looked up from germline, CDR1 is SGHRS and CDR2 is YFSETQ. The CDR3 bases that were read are TGCGCCAGCAGCTTGGGACAGGCGAGCTCTGGAAACACC. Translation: CASSLGQASSGNT. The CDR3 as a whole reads CASSLGQASSGNTIYF.

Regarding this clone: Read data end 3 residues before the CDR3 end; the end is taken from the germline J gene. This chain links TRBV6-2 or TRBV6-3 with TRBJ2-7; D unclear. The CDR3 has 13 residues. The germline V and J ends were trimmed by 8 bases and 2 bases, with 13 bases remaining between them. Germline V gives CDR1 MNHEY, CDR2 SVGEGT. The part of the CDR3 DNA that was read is TGTGCCAGCGGTCTAGGCGAAGCCTACGAG. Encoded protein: CASGLGEAYE. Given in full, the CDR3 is CASGLGEAYEQYF.